A selection of T cell receptor beta chains follows, all from one sample in a study of cytomegalovirus exposure and HLA in healthy donors. Only in-frame clones appear in the TCRdb table, and some are missing; sequencing was by immunoSEQ multiplex PCR. The data contain approximately 160,000 clones, 80% of them seen just once; the ten biggest clones take up roughly 4.8%. Sequencing used PBMCs. The origin of the receptors is a woman between 45 and 60 years old in good health and CMV-seropositive. Each CDR3 is given with its conserved first and last residue. A D gene is named only where the DNA matches it firmly. Only part of the rows carry a size: once, few, many, or a class if the clone is expanded.

abundance: -
d_gene: TRBD2
j_gene: TRBJ2-1
v_gene: TRBV28
CDR3nt: TGTGCCACCCTTACCTGGCGGGGGTACAATGAGCAGTTCTTC
CDR3aa: CATLTWRGYNEQFF

abundance: -
d_gene: -
j_gene: TRBJ2-3
v_gene: TRBV5-1
CDR3nt: TGCGCCAGCAGCTTGGTCGGCGGGACCCGCACAGATACGCAGTATTTT
CDR3aa: CASSLVGGTRTDTQYF

abundance: -
d_gene: -
j_gene: TRBJ1-3
v_gene: TRBV19
CDR3nt: TGTGCCAGTAGCGGACGGGGCTCTGGAAACACCATATATTTT
CDR3aa: CASSGRGSGNTIYF

abundance: -
d_gene: -
j_gene: TRBJ2-7
v_gene: TRBV4-1
CDR3nt: TGCGCCAGCAGCCCGTCGGGGGGACACCTAGCCTACGAGCAGTACTTC
CDR3aa: CASSPSGGHLAYEQYF

abundance: -
d_gene: TRBD2
j_gene: TRBJ2-3
v_gene: TRBV6-5
CDR3nt: TGTGCCAGCACCCCGAGACTAGCGGGGGATACGCAGTATTTT
CDR3aa: CASTPRLAGDTQYF

abundance: -
d_gene: TRBD2
j_gene: TRBJ2-2
v_gene: TRBV5-4
CDR3nt: TGTGCCAGCAGCGGGCCGGGACTAGCATCCGGGGAGCTGTTTTTT
CDR3aa: CASSGPGLASGELFF

abundance: -
d_gene: TRBD2
j_gene: TRBJ2-3
v_gene: TRBV4-1
CDR3nt: TGCGCCAGCAGCCAAGAAAAAGCATTACGGGGGGTCGAGGATACGCAGTATTTT
CDR3aa: CASSQEKALRGVEDTQYF

abundance: -
d_gene: TRBD2
j_gene: TRBJ2-7
v_gene: TRBV4-1
CDR3nt: TGCGCCAGCAGCGAGCGGGACTCCTACGAGCAGTACTTC
CDR3aa: CASSERDSYEQYF

abundance: -
d_gene: -
j_gene: TRBJ2-2
v_gene: TRBV14
CDR3nt: TGTGCCAGCAGCCAGCATAGCACCGGGGAGCTGTTTTTT
CDR3aa: CASSQHSTGELFF

abundance: -
d_gene: -
j_gene: TRBJ2-5
v_gene: TRBV6-6
CDR3nt: TGTGCCAGCAGTTCCGACAGCCTAGAGACCCAGTACTTC
CDR3aa: CASSSDSLETQYF

abundance: -
d_gene: -
j_gene: TRBJ2-1
v_gene: TRBV21-1
CDR3nt: TGTGCCAGCAGCAAAGGGTTCCTAGCGGAAGATACCTACAATGAGCAGTTCTTC
CDR3aa: CASSKGFLAEDTYNEQFF

abundance: -
d_gene: TRBD2
j_gene: TRBJ2-3
v_gene: TRBV30
CDR3nt: TGTGCCTGGAGTGCCTTTTCTAGCGGGGGGCCACTCACAGATACGCAGTATTTT
CDR3aa: CAWSAFSSGGPLTDTQYF

abundance: -
d_gene: TRBD2
j_gene: TRBJ2-3
v_gene: TRBV6-4
CDR3nt: TGTGCCAGCAGTGAAGTGTTTAGCGGGAGTTACCCAGATACGCAGTATTTT
CDR3aa: CASSEVFSGSYPDTQYF

abundance: -
d_gene: TRBD2
j_gene: TRBJ2-1
v_gene: TRBV5-1
CDR3nt: TGCGCCAGCAGCAAGATAAGCGGGGTTGGTAATGAGCAGTTCTTC
CDR3aa: CASSKISGVGNEQFF

abundance: -
d_gene: -
j_gene: TRBJ2-6
v_gene: TRBV5-1
CDR3nt: TGCGCCAGCAGCGAGAGTACTGGGGCCAACGTCCTGACTTTC
CDR3aa: CASSESTGANVLTF

abundance: -
d_gene: -
j_gene: TRBJ2-5
v_gene: TRBV28
CDR3nt: TGTGCCAGCAACATCTGGGGGGAGTTGGGGCAAGAGACCCAGTACTTC
CDR3aa: CASNIWGELGQETQYF

abundance: -
d_gene: -
j_gene: TRBJ1-2
v_gene: TRBV30
CDR3nt: TGTGCCTGGAGTGTATACAGGGACGGCTACACCTTC
CDR3aa: CAWSVYRDGYTF

abundance: -
d_gene: TRBD2
j_gene: TRBJ2-7
v_gene: TRBV2
CDR3nt: TGTGCCAGCAGTGGGAGGACTAGCGGGAGGTACTCCTACGAGCAGTACTTC
CDR3aa: CASSGRTSGRYSYEQYF

abundance: -
d_gene: TRBD1
j_gene: TRBJ2-7
v_gene: TRBV7-6
CDR3nt: TGTGCCAGCAGCTCCCTCCGAGGGACAGACCCTTACGAGCAGTACTTC
CDR3aa: CASSSLRGTDPYEQYF

abundance: -
d_gene: -
j_gene: TRBJ2-1
v_gene: TRBV6-4
CDR3nt: TGTGCCAGCAGTGACAGAGGCGGATTCGGCTCCTACAATGAGCAGTTCTTC
CDR3aa: CASSDRGGFGSYNEQFF

abundance: -
d_gene: TRBD1
j_gene: TRBJ2-7
v_gene: TRBV5-1
CDR3nt: TGCGCCAGCAGCCTGAGACAGGGGCCCCACGAGCAGTACTTC
CDR3aa: CASSLRQGPHEQYF

abundance: -
d_gene: -
j_gene: TRBJ2-4
v_gene: TRBV9
CDR3nt: TGTGCCAGCAGCCTCACGGGTTCTCCGCTTCAGTACTTC
CDR3aa: CASSLTGSPLQYF

abundance: once
d_gene: TRBD1
j_gene: TRBJ2-1
v_gene: TRBV9
CDR3nt: TGTGCCAGCAGCGCCGGGACAGGGGGCGCCTACAATGAGCAGTTCTTC
CDR3aa: CASSAGTGGAYNEQFF

abundance: -
d_gene: -
j_gene: TRBJ1-1
v_gene: TRBV6-5
CDR3nt: TGTGCCAGCAGTTACTTCGGGTACGGTCGGGGGACTGAAGCTTTCTTT
CDR3aa: CASSYFGYGRGTEAFF

abundance: few
d_gene: -
j_gene: TRBJ2-3
v_gene: TRBV7-9
CDR3nt: TGTGCCAGCAGCTTAGTTACGAGTTCAGATACGCAGTATTTT
CDR3aa: CASSLVTSSDTQYF

abundance: -
d_gene: TRBD2
j_gene: TRBJ2-1
v_gene: TRBV7-3
CDR3nt: TGTGCCAGCAGCTTAAGGCGGGAGGGTGAGCAGTTCTTC
CDR3aa: CASSLRREGEQFF

abundance: -
d_gene: -
j_gene: TRBJ2-7
v_gene: TRBV6-1
CDR3nt: TGTGCCAGCAGTGAATTGGGGGGACAGTCGGTCTACGAGCAGTACTTC
CDR3aa: CASSELGGQSVYEQYF

abundance: -
d_gene: -
j_gene: TRBJ1-5
v_gene: TRBV6-5
CDR3nt: TGTGCCAGCGGGGGGATAAATCAGCCCCAGCATTTT
CDR3aa: CASGGINQPQHF

abundance: -
d_gene: -
j_gene: TRBJ2-7
v_gene: TRBV2
CDR3nt: TGTGCCAGCAGTGATTCACAGTCCTACGAGCAGTACTTC
CDR3aa: CASSDSQSYEQYF

abundance: -
d_gene: TRBD1
j_gene: TRBJ2-3
v_gene: TRBV7-9
CDR3nt: TGTGCCAGCAGGCGCGGTACCGGGACAGTCACAGATACGCAGTATTTT
CDR3aa: CASRRGTGTVTDTQYF

abundance: -
d_gene: -
j_gene: TRBJ1-2
v_gene: TRBV19
CDR3nt: TGTGCCAGTAGTGTTCAAGGTGGGGCGAACTATGGCTACACCTTC
CDR3aa: CASSVQGGANYGYTF

abundance: few
d_gene: TRBD1
j_gene: TRBJ1-6
v_gene: TRBV7-2
CDR3nt: TGTGCCAGCAGTCTATTTAGGGGACAGGGGGATTCACCCCTCCACTTT
CDR3aa: CASSLFRGQGDSPLHF

abundance: -
d_gene: -
j_gene: TRBJ2-1
v_gene: TRBV12-1
CDR3nt: TGTGCCAGCAGTTGTCCGGGACACCTTTACAATGAGCAGTTCTTC
CDR3aa: CASSCPGHLYNEQFF

abundance: -
d_gene: -
j_gene: TRBJ2-7
v_gene: TRBV7-2
CDR3nt: TGTGCCAGCAGTCGAGACAGAACCTACGAGCAGTACTTC
CDR3aa: CASSRDRTYEQYF

abundance: -
d_gene: -
j_gene: TRBJ1-1
v_gene: TRBV7-8
CDR3nt: TGTGCCAGCAGCCGGGCAGGGAGCGGGGTTGAAGCTTTCTTT
CDR3aa: CASSRAGSGVEAFF

abundance: -
d_gene: -
j_gene: TRBJ1-2
v_gene: TRBV9
CDR3nt: TGTGCCAGCAGCGTTGGGGCGGATAACTATGGCTACACCTTC
CDR3aa: CASSVGADNYGYTF

abundance: -
d_gene: -
j_gene: TRBJ1-6
v_gene: TRBV7-2
CDR3nt: TGTGCCAGCAGCCCTAGGGGACTCGATTCACCCCTCCACTTT
CDR3aa: CASSPRGLDSPLHF

abundance: -
d_gene: TRBD2
j_gene: TRBJ2-1
v_gene: TRBV5-1
CDR3nt: TGCGCCAGCAGCTTTCCTTCCTCCATAGCGGGGGGCTCCTACAATGAGCAGTTCTTC
CDR3aa: CASSFPSSIAGGSYNEQFF

abundance: -
d_gene: TRBD2
j_gene: TRBJ2-1
v_gene: TRBV6-1
CDR3nt: TGTGCCAGCATTGGCCAGCGGGGAGGGAATGAGCAGTTCTTC
CDR3aa: CASIGQRGGNEQFF

abundance: once
d_gene: TRBD2
j_gene: TRBJ2-7
v_gene: TRBV7-2
CDR3nt: TGTGCCAGCAGCCGTGGACTAGTATTCGGCGAGCAGTACTTC
CDR3aa: CASSRGLVFGEQYF

abundance: -
d_gene: -
j_gene: TRBJ1-2
v_gene: TRBV28
CDR3nt: TGTGCCAGCAGTTTTCCCAGGGGAGCTGGCTACACCTTC
CDR3aa: CASSFPRGAGYTF

abundance: -
d_gene: -
j_gene: TRBJ2-3
v_gene: TRBV10-3
CDR3nt: TGTGCCATCATGTCAGGGGACACAGATACGCAGTATTTT
CDR3aa: CAIMSGDTDTQYF

abundance: -
d_gene: TRBD1
j_gene: TRBJ1-1
v_gene: TRBV4-3
CDR3nt: TGCGCCAGCAGCCAATCGGGACAGGGTTACACTGAAGCTTTCTTT
CDR3aa: CASSQSGQGYTEAFF

abundance: -
d_gene: TRBD1
j_gene: TRBJ1-5
v_gene: TRBV7-3
CDR3nt: TGTGCCAGCAGCCCGGACAGGCAAAGCAATCAGCCCCAGCATTTT
CDR3aa: CASSPDRQSNQPQHF

abundance: few
d_gene: -
j_gene: TRBJ2-3
v_gene: TRBV18
CDR3nt: TGTGCCAGCTCCCCGGGGGAACTCAAGATTATCACAGATACGCAGTATTTT
CDR3aa: CASSPGELKIITDTQYF

abundance: few
d_gene: TRBD2
j_gene: TRBJ2-3
v_gene: TRBV28
CDR3nt: TGTGCCAGCAGTCCCGCGGGGGTTAGCACAGATACGCAGTATTTT
CDR3aa: CASSPAGVSTDTQYF